A selection of T cell receptor beta chains follows, all from one sample in a study of T cells in Graves' hyperthyroidism and ophthalmopathy. In TCRdb, the multiplex PCR reads were re-called with MiXCR into one record per CDR3 protein. The repertoire holds a few hundred thousand distinct CDR3 sequences, with roughly 46% as singletons. What was sequenced was peripheral blood or thyroid tissue (not recorded which). The origin of the receptors is a woman younger than 35 with Graves' hyperthyroidism. The CDR3 runs from the conserved cysteine through the conserved F or W. A D gene is named only where the DNA matches it firmly. Part of the rows lack a size; the others show once, few, many or a class for expanded clones.

J gene: TRBJ1-5
V gene: TRBV15
clone size: many
D gene: NA
CDR3 protein: CATSRDLLQPQHF
CDR3 DNA: TGTGCCACCAGCAGAGATCTTTTGCAGCCCCAGCATTTT

J gene: TRBJ1-5
V gene: TRBV25-1
clone size: few
D gene: NA
CDR3 protein: CASSPSLAQPQHF
CDR3 DNA: TGTGCCAGCAGTCCCTCACTGGCTCAGCCCCAGCATTTT

J gene: TRBJ2-5
V gene: TRBV24-1
clone size: few
D gene: TRBD2
CDR3 protein: CAPGGGLRTLYQETQYF
CDR3 DNA: TGTGCCCCCGGCGGGGGACTAAGGACGCTGTACCAAGAGACCCAGTACTTC

J gene: TRBJ1-6
V gene: TRBV6-4
clone size: NA
D gene: NA
CDR3 protein: CASSDGTSGASTSRSPLHF
CDR3 DNA: TGTGCCAGCAGTGATGGGACTAGCGGGGCTTCAACCAGCCGATCACCCCTCCACTTT

J gene: TRBJ2-7
V gene: TRBV6-5
clone size: few
D gene: NA
CDR3 protein: CASSYSREDGYEQYF
CDR3 DNA: TGTGCCAGCAGTTACTCGAGGGAGGATGGGTACGAGCAGTACTTC

J gene: TRBJ1-2
V gene: TRBV7-2
clone size: many
D gene: NA
CDR3 protein: CASSLGAGDGYTF
CDR3 DNA: TGTGCCAGCAGCTTAGGGGCAGGGGACGGCTACACCTTC

J gene: TRBJ2-5
V gene: TRBV20-1
clone size: NA
D gene: TRBD2
CDR3 protein: CSARGLAGDEETQYF
CDR3 DNA: TGCAGTGCTAGAGGGCTAGCGGGAGACGAAGAGACCCAGTACTTC

J gene: TRBJ2-7
V gene: TRBV7-8
clone size: NA
D gene: TRBD1
CDR3 protein: CASSRPPRQGAWEQYF
CDR3 DNA: TGTGCCAGCAGCCGCCCTCCGAGACAGGGGGCCTGGGAGCAGTACTTC

J gene: TRBJ1-1
V gene: TRBV7-2
clone size: few
D gene: NA
CDR3 protein: CASSYSGTSNTEAFF
CDR3 DNA: TGTGCCAGCAGCTACTCCGGGACCTCTAACACTGAAGCTTTCTTT

J gene: TRBJ1-6
V gene: TRBV20-1
clone size: few
D gene: NA
CDR3 protein: CSAIPTAYNSPLHF
CDR3 DNA: TGCAGTGCCATTCCGACAGCTTATAATTCACCCCTCCACTTT

J gene: TRBJ1-5
V gene: TRBV7-2
clone size: NA
D gene: NA
CDR3 protein: CASSQDIRNQPQHF
CDR3 DNA: TGTGCCAGCAGCCAAGATATCAGAAATCAGCCCCAGCATTTT

J gene: TRBJ2-7
V gene: TRBV7-6
clone size: NA
D gene: NA
CDR3 protein: CASKGFYEQYF
CDR3 DNA: TGTGCCAGCAAAGGCTTCTACGAGCAGTACTTC

J gene: TRBJ2-7
V gene: TRBV7-2
clone size: NA
D gene: TRBD2
CDR3 protein: CASGLYLAGTNEQYF
CDR3 DNA: TGTGCCAGCGGCTTATATCTAGCGGGAACGAACGAGCAGTACTTC

J gene: TRBJ1-2
V gene: TRBV12-3/TRBV12-4
clone size: few
D gene: NA
CDR3 protein: CASRDLGLYGYTF
CDR3 DNA: TGTGCCAGCAGGGATTTGGGGCTGTATGGCTACACCTTC

J gene: TRBJ1-2
V gene: TRBV7-1
clone size: few
D gene: TRBD1
CDR3 protein: CASSSTMDRQDHTF
CDR3 DNA: TGTGCCAGCAGCTCTACAATGGACAGGCAAGACCACACCTTC

J gene: TRBJ1-1
V gene: TRBV29-1
clone size: large
D gene: NA
CDR3 protein: CSVEDRNTEAFF
CDR3 DNA: TGCAGCGTTGAGGACAGGAACACTGAAGCTTTCTTT

J gene: TRBJ2-5
V gene: TRBV29-1
clone size: many
D gene: TRBD1
CDR3 protein: CSVLGGSETQYF
CDR3 DNA: TGCAGCGTCCTAGGGGGCAGCGAGACCCAGTACTTC

J gene: TRBJ2-7
V gene: TRBV2
clone size: few
D gene: TRBD1
CDR3 protein: CASSLGQGYYEQYF
CDR3 DNA: TGTGCCAGCAGTCTGGGACAGGGCTACTACGAGCAGTACTTC

J gene: TRBJ2-3
V gene: TRBV7-3
clone size: NA
D gene: NA
CDR3 protein: CASSLDRTTDTQYF
CDR3 DNA: TGTGCCAGCAGCTTAGACCGAACCACAGATACGCAGTATTTT

J gene: TRBJ2-7
V gene: TRBV7-2
clone size: NA
D gene: NA
CDR3 protein: CASSIPYRDLTYEQYF
CDR3 DNA: TGTGCCAGCAGCATACCGTACCGGGACTTAACCTACGAGCAGTACTTC

J gene: TRBJ2-7
V gene: TRBV2
clone size: many
D gene: TRBD1
CDR3 protein: CASSAGQGDYEQYF
CDR3 DNA: TGTGCCAGCAGTGCGGGACAGGGTGACTACGAGCAGTACTTC

J gene: TRBJ1-2
V gene: TRBV5-6
clone size: once
D gene: NA
CDR3 protein: CASSFRGCGYTF
CDR3 DNA: TGTGCCAGCAGCTTCAGGGGTTGTGGCTACACCTTC

J gene: TRBJ2-7
V gene: TRBV7-3
clone size: NA
D gene: TRBD2
CDR3 protein: CASSPIAGGLYEQYF
CDR3 DNA: TGTGCCAGCAGCCCGATAGCGGGAGGGCTCTACGAGCAGTACTTC

J gene: TRBJ1-5
V gene: TRBV7-8
clone size: NA
D gene: NA
CDR3 protein: CASSPAVWQPQHF
CDR3 DNA: TGTGCCAGCAGTCCCGCCGTGTGGCAGCCCCAGCATTTT

J gene: TRBJ1-1
V gene: TRBV7-2
clone size: few
D gene: NA
CDR3 protein: CASSLVGGRFAEAFF
CDR3 DNA: TGTGCCAGCAGCTTAGTGGGGGGCCGTTTCGCTGAAGCTTTCTTT

J gene: TRBJ1-2
V gene: TRBV20-1
clone size: NA
D gene: NA
CDR3 protein: CSAKDSLNYGYTF
CDR3 DNA: TGCAGTGCAAAGGACAGCTTAAACTATGGCTACACCTTC

J gene: TRBJ2-7
V gene: TRBV7-2
clone size: NA
D gene: NA
CDR3 protein: CAGSLVEGTYEQYF
CDR3 DNA: TGTGCCGGCAGCTTAGTGGAGGGGACCTACGAGCAGTACTTC

J gene: TRBJ1-2
V gene: TRBV20-1
clone size: many
D gene: TRBD1
CDR3 protein: CSARDRGGYGYTF
CDR3 DNA: TGCAGTGCCAGGGACAGAGGGGGGTATGGCTACACCTTC

J gene: TRBJ1-4
V gene: TRBV24-1
clone size: many
D gene: TRBD1
CDR3 protein: CATTAEDRGNEKLFF
CDR3 DNA: TGTGCCACCACTGCCGAGGACAGGGGGAATGAAAAACTGTTTTTT

J gene: TRBJ1-2
V gene: TRBV19
clone size: NA
D gene: NA
CDR3 protein: CASNGHRIGLIDGYTF
CDR3 DNA: TGTGCCAGTAACGGACACAGGATCGGCCTTATTGATGGCTACACCTTC

J gene: TRBJ1-4
V gene: TRBV10-3
clone size: NA
D gene: NA
CDR3 protein: CATSDTTNEKLFF
CDR3 DNA: TGTGCCACCTCCGACACAACTAATGAAAAACTGTTTTTT

J gene: TRBJ1-1
V gene: TRBV20-1
clone size: NA
D gene: NA
CDR3 protein: CSASREVNTEAFF
CDR3 DNA: TGCAGTGCTAGCAGGGAGGTGAACACTGAAGCTTTCTTT

J gene: TRBJ2-5
V gene: TRBV20-1
clone size: few
D gene: TRBD2
CDR3 protein: CSAPTSGRQETQYF
CDR3 DNA: TGCAGTGCTCCTACTAGCGGGAGGCAAGAGACCCAGTACTTC

J gene: TRBJ1-5
V gene: TRBV15
clone size: many
D gene: NA
CDR3 protein: CATSRDFQPQHF
CDR3 DNA: TGTGCCACCAGCAGAGATTTCCAGCCCCAGCATTTT

J gene: TRBJ1-6
V gene: TRBV20-1
clone size: NA
D gene: NA
CDR3 protein: CSASWGRSYNSPLHF
CDR3 DNA: TGCAGTGCTAGCTGGGGCCGCTCCTATAATTCACCCCTCCACTTT

J gene: TRBJ1-5
V gene: TRBV25-1
clone size: NA
D gene: NA
CDR3 protein: CASSAWGAEQPQHF
CDR3 DNA: TGTGCCAGCAGTGCCTGGGGGGCGGAGCAGCCCCAGCATTTT

J gene: TRBJ1-1
V gene: TRBV25-1
clone size: many
D gene: TRBD1
CDR3 protein: CASRDDRVNTEAFF
CDR3 DNA: TGTGCCAGCAGGGACGACAGGGTCAACACTGAAGCTTTCTTT

J gene: TRBJ2-7
V gene: TRBV2
clone size: NA
D gene: NA
CDR3 protein: CASSERGGGRSYEQYF
CDR3 DNA: TGTGCCAGCAGTGAGAGGGGTGGCGGGCGTTCCTACGAGCAGTACTTC

J gene: TRBJ2-3
V gene: TRBV7-9
clone size: NA
D gene: TRBD2
CDR3 protein: CASCTSGTDTQYF
CDR3 DNA: TGTGCCAGCTGTACTAGCGGGACTGATACGCAGTATTTT

J gene: TRBJ2-7
V gene: TRBV18
clone size: NA
D gene: NA
CDR3 protein: CASPPPEGYEQYF
CDR3 DNA: TGTGCCAGCCCACCACCGGAGGGCTACGAGCAGTACTTC